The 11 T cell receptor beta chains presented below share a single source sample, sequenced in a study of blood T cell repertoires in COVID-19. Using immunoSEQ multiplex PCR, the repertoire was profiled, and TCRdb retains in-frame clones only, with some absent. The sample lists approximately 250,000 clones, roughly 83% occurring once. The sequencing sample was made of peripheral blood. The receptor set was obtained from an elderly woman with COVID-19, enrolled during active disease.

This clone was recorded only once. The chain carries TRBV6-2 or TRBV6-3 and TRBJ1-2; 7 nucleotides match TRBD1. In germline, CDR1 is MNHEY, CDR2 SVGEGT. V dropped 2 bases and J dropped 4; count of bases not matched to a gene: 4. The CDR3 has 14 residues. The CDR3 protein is CASSYRAGGYGYTF. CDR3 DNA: TGTGCCAGCAGTTACCGGGCAGGGGGCTATGGCTACACCTTC.

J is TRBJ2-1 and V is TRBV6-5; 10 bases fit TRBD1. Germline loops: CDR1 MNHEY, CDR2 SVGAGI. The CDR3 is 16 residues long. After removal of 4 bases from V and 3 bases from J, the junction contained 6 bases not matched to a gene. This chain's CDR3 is CASSSAGTGDYNEQFF. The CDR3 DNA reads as TGTGCCAGCAGTTCAGCCGGGACAGGGGACTACAATGAGCAGTTCTTC.

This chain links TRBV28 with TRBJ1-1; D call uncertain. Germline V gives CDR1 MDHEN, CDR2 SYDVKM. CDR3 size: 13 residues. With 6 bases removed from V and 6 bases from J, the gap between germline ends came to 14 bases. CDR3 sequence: CASRGAQPPEAFF. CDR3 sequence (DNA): TGTGCCAGCAGGGGAGCTCAGCCTCCTGAAGCTTTCTTT.

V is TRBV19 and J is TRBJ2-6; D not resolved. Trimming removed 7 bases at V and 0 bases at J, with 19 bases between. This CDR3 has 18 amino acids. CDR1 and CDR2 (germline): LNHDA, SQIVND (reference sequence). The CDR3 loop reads CASIPRAGLPSGANVLTF. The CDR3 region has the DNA TGTGCCAGTATCCCTCGAGCAGGATTACCCTCTGGGGCCAACGTCCTGACTTTC.

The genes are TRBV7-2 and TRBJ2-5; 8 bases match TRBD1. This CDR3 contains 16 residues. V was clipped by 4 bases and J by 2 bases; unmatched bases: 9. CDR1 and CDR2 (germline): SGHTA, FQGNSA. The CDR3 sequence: CASSSPYGQGQETQYF. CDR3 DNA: TGTGCCAGCAGCTCCCCTTACGGACAGGGTCAAGAGACCCAGTACTTC.

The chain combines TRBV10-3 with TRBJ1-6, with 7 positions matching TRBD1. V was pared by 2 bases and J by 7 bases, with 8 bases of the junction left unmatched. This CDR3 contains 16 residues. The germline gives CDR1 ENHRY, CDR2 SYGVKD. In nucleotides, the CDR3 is TGTGCCATCAGTGAGCCGATACAGGGGCCGAATTCACCCCTCCACTTT. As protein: CAISEPIQGPNSPLHF.

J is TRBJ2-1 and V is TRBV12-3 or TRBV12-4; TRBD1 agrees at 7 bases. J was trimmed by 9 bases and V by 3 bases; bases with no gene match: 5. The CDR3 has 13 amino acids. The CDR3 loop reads CASSLGQSGEQFF. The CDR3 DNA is TGTGCCAGCAGTTTGGGACAGAGTGGTGAGCAGTTCTTC.

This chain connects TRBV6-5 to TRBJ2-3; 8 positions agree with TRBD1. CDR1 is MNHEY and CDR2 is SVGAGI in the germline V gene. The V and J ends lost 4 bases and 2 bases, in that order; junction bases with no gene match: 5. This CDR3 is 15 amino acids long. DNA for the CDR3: TGTGCCAGCAGTTCCCGGACAGGGTCCACAGATACGCAGTATTTT. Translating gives CASSSRTGSTDTQYF.

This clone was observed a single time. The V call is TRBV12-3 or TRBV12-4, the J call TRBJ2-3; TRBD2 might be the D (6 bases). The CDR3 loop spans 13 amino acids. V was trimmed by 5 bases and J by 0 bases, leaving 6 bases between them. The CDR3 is CASSRGSTDTQYF. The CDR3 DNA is TGTGCCAGCAGTCGGGGGAGCACAGATACGCAGTATTTT.

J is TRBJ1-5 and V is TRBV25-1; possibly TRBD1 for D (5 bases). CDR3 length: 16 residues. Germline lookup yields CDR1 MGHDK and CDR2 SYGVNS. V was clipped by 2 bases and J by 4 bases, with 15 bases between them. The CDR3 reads CASSEGRAGRNQPQHF. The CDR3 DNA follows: TGTGCCAGCAGTGAAGGTCGAGCAGGGAGGAATCAGCCCCAGCATTTT. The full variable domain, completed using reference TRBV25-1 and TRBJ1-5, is EADIYQTPRYLVIGTGKKITLECSQTMGHDKMYWYQQDPGMELHLIHYSYGVNSTEKGDLSSESTVSRIRTEHFPLTLESARPSHTSQYLCASSEGRAGRNQPQHFGDGTRLSIL.

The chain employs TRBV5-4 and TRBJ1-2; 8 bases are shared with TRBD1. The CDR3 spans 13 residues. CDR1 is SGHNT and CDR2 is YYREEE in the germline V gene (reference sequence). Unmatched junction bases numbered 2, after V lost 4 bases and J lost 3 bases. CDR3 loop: CASSVGQDYGYTF. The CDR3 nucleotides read TGTGCCAGCAGCGTGGGACAGGACTATGGCTACACCTTC.